This TCR beta chain appears in the sequencing data of a study of blood T cell repertoires in COVID-19. Generated by immunoSEQ multiplex PCR, the TCRdb table keeps only in-frame clones and is missing some. The top ten clones hold 1% to 1.5% of a sample with 100,000 to 140,000 clones, about 93% of them seen once. What was sequenced was peripheral blood. The clonotype was recovered from a woman in her 30s with acute or convalescent COVID-19.

The CDR3 protein is CASSLPNTEAFF. Written as DNA, the CDR3 is TGTGCCAGCAGCCTCCCGAACACTGAAGCTTTCTTT. The chain employs TRBV5-6 and TRBJ1-1, with D uncertain. Germline lookup yields CDR1 SGHDT and CDR2 YYEEEE. CDR3 size: 12 residues. Trimming took 4 bases from V and 1 from J, leaving 5 bases between them. The full variable domain, its missing parts supplied by reference TRBV5-6 and TRBJ1-1, is DAGVTQSPTHLIKTRGQQVTLRCSPKSGHDTVSWYQQALGQGPQFIFQYYEEEERQRGNFPDRFSGHQFPNYSSELNVNALLLGDSALYLCASSLPNTEAFFGQGTRLTVV.